This is a list of T cell receptor beta chains from one sample in a study of identical twins. TCRdb passed the 5' RACE reads through MiXCR, listing each CDR3 protein once. The repertoire includes around 160,000 distinct CDR3 sequences, 3% to 4.5% of them detected once, and 8% to 8.5% sits in the top ten. Sequences were obtained from memory T cells sorted from blood. All receptors come from a man younger than 30 in good health. Each CDR3 is given with its conserved first and last residue. The order of the fields is J gene, D gene, V gene, clone size, CDR3 DNA, CDR3 protein. The D gene is left open where the match is weak. Size is stated for part of the rows, as once, few or many counts, or as a class when the clone is expanded.

TRBJ2-2	TRBD2	TRBV27	many	TGTGCCAGCAGTTCCCCGACTAGCGGGAGGCGCGTAGGGGAGCTGTTTTTT	CASSSPTSGRRVGELFF
TRBJ2-3	NA	TRBV5-1	NA	TGCGCCAGCAGCTTACAACTGAGCACAGATACGCAGTATTTT	CASSLQLSTDTQYF
TRBJ2-3	TRBD2	TRBV27	many	TGTGCCAGCAGAGCGGGAGGAGGAGATACGCAGTATTTT	CASRAGGGDTQYF
TRBJ2-3	NA	TRBV6-4	many	TGTGCCAGCAGTGACAACGGGGGAAGCCCAGATACGCAGTATTTT	CASSDNGGSPDTQYF
TRBJ2-7	TRBD2	TRBV5-1	many	TGCGCCAGCAGCTTAGGGACGGGACTACCGCCCGAGCAGTACTTC	CASSLGTGLPPEQYF
TRBJ1-5	NA	TRBV7-9	many	TGTGCCAGCAGCTCCCTAGGGGATCAGCCCCAGCATTTT	CASSSLGDQPQHF
TRBJ1-4	NA	TRBV12-3/TRBV12-4	NA	TGTGCCAGCAGTTTGCAGGTTGGGGAAAAACTGTTTTTT	CASSLQVGEKLFF
TRBJ1-2	NA	TRBV30	many	TGTGCCTGGTCGTCAGGGGATAACTATGGCTACACCTTC	CAWSSGDNYGYTF
TRBJ2-2	NA	TRBV2	many	TGTGCCAGCAGTGCCAATCTTTCCGGGGAGCTGTTTTTT	CASSANLSGELFF
TRBJ1-2	NA	TRBV28	many	TGTGCCAGCAGTTTACCTGGAGGGGGAAACTATGGCTACACCTTC	CASSLPGGGNYGYTF
TRBJ2-3	NA	TRBV21-1	many	TGTGCCAGCAGCAAGTCGACCGGGGTCTGCACAGATACGCAGTATTTT	CASSKSTGVCTDTQYF
TRBJ1-1	TRBD1	TRBV13	many	TGTGCCAGCAGCTCCCTAAGCCCCCTGAGGACAGGTCGTAGTGGGGTGGCCACTGAAGCTTTCTTT	CASSSLSPLRTGRSGVATEAFF
TRBJ2-7	TRBD2	TRBV7-2	few	TGTGCCAGCAGCCCCAGGGCTAGCGGCCCCCGGGAGCAGTACTTC	CASSPRASGPREQYF
TRBJ2-5	TRBD2	TRBV6-6	many	TGTGCCAGCAGTCAGGGACTAGCGGAGACCCAGTACTTC	CASSQGLAETQYF
TRBJ2-7	NA	TRBV12-3/TRBV12-4	many	TGTGCCAGCAGTTTTCGGGTTAACGAGCAGTACTTC	CASSFRVNEQYF
TRBJ2-1	NA	TRBV4-1	many	TGCGCCAGCCGGAACCTTGCGATTGGATATGAGCAGTTCTTC	CASRNLAIGYEQFF
TRBJ2-6	NA	TRBV5-1	many	TGCGCCAGCAGCTCGACAGTCTCTGGGGCCAACGTCCTGACTTTC	CASSSTVSGANVLTF
TRBJ2-2	TRBD1	TRBV5-1	many	TGCGCCAGCAGCTTATCAAACAGGGGCACCGGGGAGCTGTTTTTT	CASSLSNRGTGELFF
TRBJ2-1	NA	TRBV19	many	TGTGCCAGTAGCCGCGCCGGGGTTGATGAGCAGTTCTTC	CASSRAGVDEQFF
TRBJ2-2	NA	TRBV7-9	many	TGTGCCAGCAGCACACGAATCGCTAGGAACACCGGGGAGCTGTTTTTT	CASSTRIARNTGELFF
TRBJ2-7	NA	TRBV28	many	TGTGCCAGCACCGCGCGGCAGGGTTACATCGAGCAGTACTTC	CASTARQGYIEQYF
TRBJ2-1	TRBD2	TRBV12-3/TRBV12-4	many	TGTGCCAGCAGTTTATTTCGTAGCGGGAGGATCGACTTC	CASSLFRSGRIDF
TRBJ2-1	NA	TRBV10-3	many	TGTGCCATCAGTGCAAACTCACGGACCTCGCGGATCAATGAGCAGTTCTTC	CAISANSRTSRINEQFF
TRBJ2-1	TRBD2	TRBV4-3	many	TGCGCCAGCAGCCAAGATCTGGTAGCGGGCTACAATGAGCAGTTCTTC	CASSQDLVAGYNEQFF
TRBJ2-2	TRBD1	TRBV28	many	TGTGCCAGCAGTTCAGTACTCACAGGGGACACCGGGGAGCTGTTTTTT	CASSSVLTGDTGELFF
TRBJ2-5	NA	TRBV18	many	TGTGCCAGCTCACCGCTTGGGGGAGAGACCCAGTACTTC	CASSPLGGETQYF
TRBJ2-1	NA	TRBV12-3/TRBV12-4	many	TGTGCCAGCAGCAAAACACCGTACAATGAGCAGTTCTTC	CASSKTPYNEQFF
TRBJ2-7	NA	TRBV15	many	TGTGCCACCAGCAGAGAGCCACTCTCCTACGAGCAGTACTTC	CATSREPLSYEQYF
TRBJ2-2	TRBD2	TRBV5-1	many	TGCGCCAGCAGCAGACTATTAGCGGGAGTGGGGACAACAACGAACACCGGGGAGCTGTTTTTT	CASSRLLAGVGTTTNTGELFF
TRBJ2-1	NA	TRBV2	few	TGTGCCAGCAGTGCGCAGGGGATAGGGAATGAGCAGTTCTTC	CASSAQGIGNEQFF
TRBJ1-1	NA	TRBV9	many	TGTGCCAGCAGCAGGTACACTGAAGCTTTCTTT	CASSRYTEAFF
TRBJ2-1	NA	TRBV7-9	NA	TGTGCCAGCAGCTTAGAAGGCCTAAAATTCTACAATGAGCAGTTCTTC	CASSLEGLKFYNEQFF
TRBJ1-4	NA	TRBV2	NA	TGTGCCAGCAGTGAAGGGGACCATTCTGAAAAACTGTTTTTT	CASSEGDHSEKLFF
TRBJ2-3	TRBD2	TRBV9	many	TGTGCCAGCAGCGTATTAACTAGCGGCACAGATACGCAGTATTTT	CASSVLTSGTDTQYF
TRBJ2-7	NA	TRBV6-2/TRBV6-3	few	TGTGCCAGCAGTTACGCGGGGCCGGGGAGAGCAGTCTTC	CASSYAGPGRAVF
TRBJ2-1	TRBD2	TRBV11-2	few	TGTGCCAGCAGCCCTACGGGACTAGCGGACAATGAGCAGTTCTTC	CASSPTGLADNEQFF
TRBJ2-4	NA	TRBV5-1	many	TGCGCCAGCAGCGCAACTAGCAGCTTGGGGAACATTCAGTACTTC	CASSATSSLGNIQYF
TRBJ2-5	TRBD1	TRBV6-1	many	TGTGCCACCGGGACAGGGGATCAAGAGACCCAGTACTTC	CATGTGDQETQYF
TRBJ2-1	TRBD1	TRBV18	few	TGTGCCAGCTCACCGGGACAGGGGTGGGGTGATGAGCAGTTCTTC	CASSPGQGWGDEQFF
TRBJ2-4	TRBD2	TRBV12-3/TRBV12-4	many	TGTGCCAGCAGCCAGCGGGAGTTAACCAAAAACATTCAGTACTTC	CASSQRELTKNIQYF
TRBJ1-1	NA	TRBV15	NA	TGTGCCACCAGCAGTCACTACTCCACTGAAGCTTTCTTT	CATSSHYSTEAFF
TRBJ2-2	TRBD2	TRBV12-3/TRBV12-4	many	TGTGCCAGCAGTTCCCCCGGACTAGCGGGAGTTATCACCGGGGAGCTGTTTTTT	CASSSPGLAGVITGELFF
TRBJ1-1	NA	TRBV27	many	TGTGCCAGCAGTTTAGGGACCTTGAACACTGAAGCTTTCTTT	CASSLGTLNTEAFF
TRBJ2-3	NA	TRBV6-1	many	TGTGCCAGCAGTGTAGGGGTTGTTGCAGATACGCAGTATTTT	CASSVGVVADTQYF
TRBJ2-3	NA	TRBV29-1	many	TGCAGCGTTGAAAAAAGAAGGGTCAGGGGCCAAGGTAGCACAGATACGCAGTATTTT	CSVEKRRVRGQGSTDTQYF
TRBJ1-5	NA	TRBV27	many	TGTGCCAGCAGTCCCCTGGGCCCGCCCGGGCCCCAGCATTTT	CASSPLGPPGPQHF
TRBJ2-2	TRBD1	TRBV7-2	many	TGTGCCAGCAGCCAAGGACAGGGTCACGGGGAGCTGTTTTTT	CASSQGQGHGELFF
TRBJ1-4	NA	TRBV6-5	many	TGTGCCATCAGTTCTCTCTTTAATAGTGAAAAACTGTTTTTT	CAISSLFNSEKLFF
TRBJ2-5	TRBD2	TRBV5-1	many	TGCGCCAGCAGCGGACTAGCGGGAGACCAATCATCGGGGACCCAGTACTTC	CASSGLAGDQSSGTQYF
TRBJ2-2	NA	TRBV19	many	TGTGCCAGTACCACCTCAGGGGTCGGCACCGGGGAGCTGTTTTTT	CASTTSGVGTGELFF